This TCR beta chain was documented in a study of T cell responses to AZD1222 COVID-19 vaccine. The protocol was immunoSEQ multiplex PCR, while the TCRdb copy is restricted to in-frame clones and leaves out a portion. Here the sample spans about 85,000 clones, about 86% being singletons. The length of the CDR3 is 17 residues. Germline assignment: CDR1 SGHTA and CDR2 FQGTGA. V was pared by 3 bases and J by 6 bases, with 10 bases of the junction left unmatched. Regarding this clone: Its matching antigen is unknown.

Overall study results and limits: Unmutated variant regions are reportedly targeted by nearly half of spike-specific TCRs.

This receptor was identified in an adult in good health. This specimen was peripheral blood, taken on day 0 of AZD1222 vaccination. This rearrangement joins TRBV7-3 to TRBJ2-2; 10 bases agree with TRBD2. In nucleotides, the CDR3 is TGTGCCAGCAGCTTCTCGCCGCTAGCGGGAGAGTCCGGGGAGCTGTTTTTT. Its protein product is CASSFSPLAGESGELFF.